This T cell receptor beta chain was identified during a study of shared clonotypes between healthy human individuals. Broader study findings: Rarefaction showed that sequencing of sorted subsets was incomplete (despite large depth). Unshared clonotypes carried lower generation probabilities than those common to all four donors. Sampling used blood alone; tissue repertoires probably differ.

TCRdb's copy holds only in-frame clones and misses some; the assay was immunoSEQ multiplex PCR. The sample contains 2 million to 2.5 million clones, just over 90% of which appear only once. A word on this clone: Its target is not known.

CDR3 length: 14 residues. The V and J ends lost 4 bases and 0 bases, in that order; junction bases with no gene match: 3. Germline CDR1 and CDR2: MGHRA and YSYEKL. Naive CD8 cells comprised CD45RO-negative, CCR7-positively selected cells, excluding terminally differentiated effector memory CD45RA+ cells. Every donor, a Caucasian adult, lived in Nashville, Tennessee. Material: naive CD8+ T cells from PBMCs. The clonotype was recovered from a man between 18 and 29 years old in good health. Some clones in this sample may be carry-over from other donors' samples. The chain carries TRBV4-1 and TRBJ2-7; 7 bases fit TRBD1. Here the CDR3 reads CASSPGTASYEQYF. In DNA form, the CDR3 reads TGCGCCAGCAGCCCCGGGACAGCCTCCTACGAGCAGTACTTC.